In its sample, the clone carrying this T cell receptor (beta chain) was seen many times. Antigen: not known. These data belong to a study of T cells in Graves' hyperthyroidism and ophthalmopathy. Study-level findings and limits: Most thyroid clonotypes expanded above 0.001 appeared in blood too.

Uncontrolled infection, other autoimmune disease, pregnancy and lactation each barred patients from inclusion. Fresh peripheral blood, 8 to 10 ml of it, supplied the PBMCs. From RNA transcripts, TCR beta CDR3 regions were amplified. The HTBI primer set was used in a first-round RT-PCR of the TCR CDR3. In TCRdb, the multiplex PCR reads were re-called with MiXCR into one record per CDR3 protein. Of 450,000 to 600,000 distinct CDR3 sequences listed, 15% to 20% are singletons. This CDR3 region has 14 residues. Per germline, CDR1 DFQATT and CDR2 SNEGSKA (reference sequence). After removal of 6 bases from V and 9 bases from J, the junction contained 11 bases not matched to a gene.

This clonotype was sampled from a man aged 35 to 55 with Graves' ophthalmopathy. V is TRBV20-1 and J is TRBJ1-6, with 7 bases matching TRBD1. Sequences were obtained from blood. The CDR3 DNA reads as TGCAGTGCCCCCCGGGACAGACGTGGTTCACCCCTCCACTTT. Its translation: CSAPRDRRGSPLHF.